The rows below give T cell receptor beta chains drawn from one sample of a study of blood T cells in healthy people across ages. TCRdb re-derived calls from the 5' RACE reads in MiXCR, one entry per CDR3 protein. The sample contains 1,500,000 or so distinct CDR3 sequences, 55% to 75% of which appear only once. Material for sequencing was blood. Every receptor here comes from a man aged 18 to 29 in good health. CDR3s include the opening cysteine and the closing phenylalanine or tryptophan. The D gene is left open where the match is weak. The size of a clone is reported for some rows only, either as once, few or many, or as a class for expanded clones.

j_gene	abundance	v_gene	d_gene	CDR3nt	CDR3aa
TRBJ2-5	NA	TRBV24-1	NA	TGTGCCACCAGTGATCCTACCCCCACCCAAGGGGGGATAGGAGAGACCCAGTACTTC	CATSDPTPTQGGIGETQYF
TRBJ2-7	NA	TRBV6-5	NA	TGTGCCAGCAGTTACGGTGTCTCCTACAATGAGCAGTACTTC	CASSYGVSYNEQYF
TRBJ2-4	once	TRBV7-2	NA	TGTGCCAGCAGCTCCGGCACCTCGGGGCAGTACTTC	CASSSGTSGQYF
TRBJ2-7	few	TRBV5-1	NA	TGCGCCAGCAGCTCTTACCCTGGGCCCTACGAGCAGTACTTC	CASSSYPGPYEQYF
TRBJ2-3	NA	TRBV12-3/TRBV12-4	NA	TGTGCCAGCAGCCACGCCCCGGTCGGGGATTACACAGATACGCAGTATTTT	CASSHAPVGDYTDTQYF
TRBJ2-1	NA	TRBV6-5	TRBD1	TGTGCCAGCAGCACTTGGACAGGGGAGAATGAGCAGTTCTTC	CASSTWTGENEQFF
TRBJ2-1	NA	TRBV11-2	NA	TGTGCCAGCAGCCCAGGGCCGGCCCGCTCCTACAATGAGCAGTTCTTC	CASSPGPARSYNEQFF
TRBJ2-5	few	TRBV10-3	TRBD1	TGTGCCATCAGTGAACCGGGACAGCAAGAGACCCAGTACTTC	CAISEPGQQETQYF
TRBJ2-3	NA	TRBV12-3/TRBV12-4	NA	TGTGCCAGCAGTCCACTCCCGCCAGGGGCTAGCACAGATACGCAGTATTTT	CASSPLPPGASTDTQYF
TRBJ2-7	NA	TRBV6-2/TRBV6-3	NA	TGTGCCAGCGGGGGAGGTGGGCCCTACGAGCAGTACTTC	CASGGGGPYEQYF
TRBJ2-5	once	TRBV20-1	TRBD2	TGCAGTGCCACCAGCGGGGGGGCCGTGTGGGGAGAGACCCAGTACTTC	CSATSGGAVWGETQYF
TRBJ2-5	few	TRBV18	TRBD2	TGTGCCAGCTCTAGCGGGATCCAAGAGACCCAGTACTTC	CASSSGIQETQYF
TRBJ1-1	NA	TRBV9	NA	TGTGCCAGCAGCGCTCACAGGGAACCGAACACTGAAGCTTTCTTT	CASSAHREPNTEAFF
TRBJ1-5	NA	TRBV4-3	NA	TGCGCCAGCAGCCCGTCCTCAGTAAATCAGCCCCAGCATTTT	CASSPSSVNQPQHF
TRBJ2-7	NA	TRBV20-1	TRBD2	TGCAGTGCTAGAGAACTAGCGGGAGACGAGCAGTACTTC	CSARELAGDEQYF
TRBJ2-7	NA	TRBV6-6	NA	TGTGCCAGCAGTTATGGGGGGCGCGCCTACGAGCAGTACTTC	CASSYGGRAYEQYF
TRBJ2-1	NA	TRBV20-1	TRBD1	TGCAGTGCTAATACGAAGGACAGGTTTTTTACTGAGCAGTTCTTC	CSANTKDRFFTEQFF
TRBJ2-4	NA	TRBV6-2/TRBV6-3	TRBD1	TGTGCCAGCAGCCCAGGACAGGACATTCAGTACTTC	CASSPGQDIQYF
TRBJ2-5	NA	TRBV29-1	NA	TGCAGCGTTGAAATCGGCTCGGAGACCCAGTACTTC	CSVEIGSETQYF
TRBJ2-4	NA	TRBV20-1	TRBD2	TGCAGTCCCAAGCCGGGGGGATCCAAAAACATTCAGTACTTC	CSPKPGGSKNIQYF
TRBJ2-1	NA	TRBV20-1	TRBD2	TGCAGTGCTAGAGCGACGGGGGGGTCCTACAATGAGCAGTTCTTC	CSARATGGSYNEQFF
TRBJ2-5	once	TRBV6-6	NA	TGTGCCAGCAGTTACTCGACGAAGCTGGGGGGAAGGGAGACCCAGTACTTC	CASSYSTKLGGRETQYF
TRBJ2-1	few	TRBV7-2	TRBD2	TGTGCCAGCAGCCCTAGCGGGGCGGGGGGTGAGCAGTTCTTC	CASSPSGAGGEQFF
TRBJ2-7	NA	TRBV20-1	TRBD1	TGCAGTGCTAGGGGACAGGGGTGGTACGAGCAGTACTTC	CSARGQGWYEQYF
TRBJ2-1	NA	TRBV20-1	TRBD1	TGCAGTGCCATGACAGGGAGCTCCTACAATGAGCAGTTCTTC	CSAMTGSSYNEQFF
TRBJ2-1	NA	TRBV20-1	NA	TGCAGTGCCCCCCCTACAAGGGATGAGCAGTTCTTC	CSAPPTRDEQFF
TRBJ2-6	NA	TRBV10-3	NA	TGTGTCATCAGTCCGTTGGACGGGGCTACTCTGGGGGCCAACGTCCTGACTTTC	CVISPLDGATLGANVLTF
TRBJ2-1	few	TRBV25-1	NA	TGTGCCAGCAGTGAGGACCTAGACTCCTACAATGAGCAGTTCTTC	CASSEDLDSYNEQFF
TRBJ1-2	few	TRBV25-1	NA	TGTGCCAGCAGTGAGTTTTATGGCTACACCTTC	CASSEFYGYTF
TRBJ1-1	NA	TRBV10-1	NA	TGCGCCAGCTCCCGACAGAATCGAGGGACTGAAGCTTTCTTT	CASSRQNRGTEAFF
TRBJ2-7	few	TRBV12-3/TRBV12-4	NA	TGTGCCAGCAGTTTAGATGCAGAAGTCTACGAGCAGTACTTC	CASSLDAEVYEQYF
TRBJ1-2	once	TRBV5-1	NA	TGCGCCAGCAGCCTAACCAACAGGTTTAACTATGGCTACACCTTC	CASSLTNRFNYGYTF
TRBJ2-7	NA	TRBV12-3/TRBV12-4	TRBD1	TGTGCCAGCAGTTCCCGAGGGACAGGGAGTGTTTACGAGCAGTACTTC	CASSSRGTGSVYEQYF
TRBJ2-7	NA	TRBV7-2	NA	TGTGCCAGCAGCCTCGCGGGGAACCACGAGCAGTACTTC	CASSLAGNHEQYF
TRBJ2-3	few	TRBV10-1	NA	TGCGCCAGCAGTGAGTCGGACTCCACAGGGCGGTATTTT	CASSESDSTGRYF
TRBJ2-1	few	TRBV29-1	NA	TGCAGCGCACGGGACCTGGTCTACAATGAGCAGTTCTTC	CSARDLVYNEQFF
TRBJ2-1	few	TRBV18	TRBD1	TGTGCCAGCTCACCCCTGGGACAGGGGGCCAATGAGCAGTTCTTC	CASSPLGQGANEQFF
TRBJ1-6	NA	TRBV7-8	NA	TGTGCCAGCAGCTTAGCGTCCGTTATGGAGAGAAACCTTAATTCACCCCTCCACTTT	CASSLASVMERNLNSPLHF
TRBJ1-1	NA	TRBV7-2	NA	TGTGCCAGCAGCCCCCCTCCTCGGGACACTGAAGCTTTCTTT	CASSPPPRDTEAFF
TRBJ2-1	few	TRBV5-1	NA	TGCGCCAGCAGCGATTACCTACGGGGTCCTGAGCAGTTCTTC	CASSDYLRGPEQFF
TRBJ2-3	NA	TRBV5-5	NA	TGTGCCAGCAGCTTGGAGGGGTTACTCTACACAGATACGCAGTATTTT	CASSLEGLLYTDTQYF
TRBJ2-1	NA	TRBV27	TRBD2	TGTGCCAGCACCCGACTAGCGGGAGGAGTTGAGCAGTTCTTC	CASTRLAGGVEQFF
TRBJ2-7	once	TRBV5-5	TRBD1	TGTGCCAGCAGCTTGGATAACAGGGGCTCCTACGGGCAGTACTTC	CASSLDNRGSYGQYF
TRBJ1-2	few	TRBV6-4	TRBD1	TGTGCCAGCAGTGACTCGACAGGGGATGGCTACACCTTC	CASSDSTGDGYTF
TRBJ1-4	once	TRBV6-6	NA	TGTGCCAGCGCCCAGTCTTATGGCGAAAAACTGTTTTTT	CASAQSYGEKLFF
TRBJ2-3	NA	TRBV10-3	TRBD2	TGTGCCATTCAACTAGCGGGACCTACAGATACGCAGTATTTT	CAIQLAGPTDTQYF
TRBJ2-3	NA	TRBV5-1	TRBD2	TGCGCCAGCAGCTCCCAGGGGACTAGCGGGCACCCTAGCACAGATACGCAGTATTTT	CASSSQGTSGHPSTDTQYF
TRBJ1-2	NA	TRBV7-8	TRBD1	TGTGCCAGCAGCTTAGTTAGGGACAGACTAAACTATGGCTACACCTTC	CASSLVRDRLNYGYTF
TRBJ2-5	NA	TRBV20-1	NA	TGCAGCAGTAGCCGGTTCCAAGAGACCCAGTACTTC	CSSSRFQETQYF
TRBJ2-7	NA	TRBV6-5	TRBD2	TGTGCCAGCAGCTGGCTAGCGGGGGGAGCGTACGAGCAGTACTTC	CASSWLAGGAYEQYF